This T cell receptor (beta chain) was observed in a study of blood T cell repertoires in COVID-19. Looking at the study overall: The cDNA or gDNA used as material had been derived from T cells, B-cell-depleted T cells, or PBMCs.

This CDR3 has 12 residues. Germline V gives CDR1 MNHEY, CDR2 SMNVEV (reference sequence). V was trimmed by 6 bases and J by 4 bases, leaving 10 bases between them. In the source study's methods: Reference gene primers were amplified, and this amplification served to estimate nucleated cell counts. This table comes from immunoSEQ multiplex PCR, and its TCRdb copy is limited to in-frame clones, with some not included. V and J calls and clone size come straight from that table; D and trimming were deduced from the DNA. The repertoire has around 200,000 clones, about 85% of them found once; the top ten carry approximately 19%.

The receptor was isolated from a man in his forties or fifties who had recovered from COVID-19. The chain links TRBV27 to TRBJ2-7, with D uncertain. Sequenced material: PBMCs or T cells enriched from blood (not recorded which). Written as DNA, the CDR3 is TGTGCCAGCAGAAAGAGCCCTTACGAGCAGTACTTC. Residues: CASRKSPYEQYF.